Reported below is one TCR beta chain. It lacks a known antigen. The sample holds no much larger clone one base away, and base qualities are not on file. The CDR3 runs 17 residues from the cysteine to the phenylalanine. Only CDR3 DNA is held: 51 bases, read in frame from base 1. V and J lose 8 bases and 7 bases, and a span of 24 bases separates them. Looking up the germline V gene (reference sequence) yields CDR1 LNHNV and CDR2 YYDKDF. This sample was included in a study of T cell responses to AZD1222 COVID-19 vaccine (dated by TCRdb to about 2021). Regarding the research as a whole: TCR sequencing covered 230 or so trial participants: 200 to 220 given two doses of AZD1222 and around 25 given two doses of MenACWY control vaccine. Enrollment into the trials was organized by age into subgroups of 18-55, 56-69 and 70-plus years, and those subgroups contained about 160, 30 and 59 TCR-sequenced participants, respectively. The research as a whole found: Because no day 14 peak-response samples were available, the repertoires could be characterized only after the peak T cell response. After two AZD1222 doses, both the breadth and the depth of spike-specific TCRs were significantly higher than at day 0 and than in MenACWY recipients. Most participants were white British and females outnumbered males, and the authors suggested that clonal diversity may have been underestimated. Conclusions about previously exposed vaccinees were limited because only six or seven AZD1222 recipients were SARS-CoV-2 seropositive at baseline. The 56-69-year group was small, and its depth increase did not reach significance, likely because of low power. Vaccine-associated CD4 TCRs spanned the whole spike protein, with dominant responses in regions 160-218 and 743-854. Reportedly, almost half of the unique spike-specific TCRs recognized epitopes lying outside the regions that are mutated in the B.1.351 and B.1.1.7 variants.

The CDR3 regions of human TCRbeta chains were analyzed by immunosequencing. Per the original workflow: TCRs in the repertoires were matched against a reference library of SARS-CoV-2-specific TCRs that had been generated with the MIRA antigen-specificity platform. Breadth was defined as the fraction of unique TCRs that were SARS-CoV-2-associated, and depth was defined as the fraction of total T cells that were SARS-CoV-2-associated. Each spike-specific TCR was assigned to its reactive spike region and to a CD4 or CD8 class using the MIRA data. Log10-transformed breadth and depth values were compared by one-way ANOVA with Sidak's multiple comparisons tests. Imported from immuneACCESS, the table was reduced by TCRdb to in-frame sequences with V and J called. These copies leave out some clones; in studies compared against another copy, an unresolved V gene accounts for under half, and the cause of the remainder is not known. Clone size and the V and J calls come from that table; the DNA yielded D and trimming. This sample lists some 60,000 clones; over 65% were detected once. The ten top clones hold less than 4% of the sample.

The time point label on this specimen signifies: about 28 days (+/-7) after the second vaccine dose. Because spike-specific TCR depth and breadth did not differ between the two schedules, AZD1222 recipients who got a second dose at roughly 4 weeks were pooled with those who got a second dose at roughly 12 weeks. Vaccinee samples were obtained from the UK trials COV001 and COV002, which included a single-blind randomized controlled phase 2/3 trial of AZD1222 (ChAdOx1 nCoV-19) in healthy adults. For TCRbeta chain sequencing, PBMC samples from trial participants were taken at day 0 and at day 28 after the second dose.

This specimen was peripheral blood, taken 28 days after the second AZD1222 dose. The rearrangement joined TRBV15 to TRBJ1-6, with TRBD1 tentatively as D gene (6 bases match). This receptor was taken from an adult who received the AZD1222 COVID-19 vaccine. The CDR3 protein is CATASVWTETINSPLHF. The DNA sequence is as follows: TGTGCCACCGCGTCCGTCTGGACAGAAACTATAAATTCACCCCTCCACTTT.